The clone carrying this TCR beta chain was counted at least ten times. No antigen is known for it. This entry belongs to a study of T-cell reconstitution after alpha-beta-depleted transplantation in children. Using unique molecular identifiers, the investigators prepared the TCRbeta library. TCRdb fed the PCR reads into MiXCR, producing one record per CDR3 protein. The sample carries hundreds of thousands of distinct CDR3 sequences, approximately 10% recorded once. General study findings and limits: Reportedly, roughly two months post-transplant, alpha-beta T cells arose from several hundred expanded graft clones. By one year post-transplant, T-cell counts and diversity largely arose from T cells that were newly produced.

Unmatched junction bases numbered 2, after V lost 7 bases and J lost 0 bases. The CDR3 contains 13 residues. Germline V lookup: CDR1 MNHEY, CDR2 SMNVEV (reference sequence). The chain is built from TRBV27 and TRBJ2-7; 8 nucleotides agree with TRBD1. This TCR came from a child in the first two years of life with acute myeloid leukemia, due to receive a stem cell transplant. This specimen was PBMCs, taken before TCRalphabeta/CD19-depleted stem cell transplant. CDR3 DNA: TGTGCCAGCACCGGACAGGGCTCCTACGAGCAGTACTTC. Translating it yields CASTGQGSYEQYF.